The sequence of this TCR beta chain was determined in a study of blood T cell repertoires in COVID-19. In the study overall: The cDNA or gDNA used as material had been derived from T cells, B-cell-depleted T cells, or PBMCs.

The CDR3 consists of 18 residues. J lost 4 bases, V lost 0 bases, and 10 bases had no gene match. Germline loops: CDR1 MRHNA, CDR2 SNTAGT. Authors' methods: The authors estimated nucleated cell counts from reference gene primer amplification. Assay used: immunoSEQ multiplex PCR; TCRdb lists only in-frame clones, some missing. V and J calls plus clone size are reproduced from that table; the DNA served to infer D and trimming. The repertoire includes 30,000 to 40,000 clones, roughly 91% of them detected once, and about 14% sits in the top ten. The sequenced material came from peripheral blood. The chain uses TRBV6-4 and TRBJ1-5; 9 bases are a match to TRBD1. This receptor was taken from a man aged 55 to 70 with active COVID-19. CDR3 sequence: CASSDSTSGDRVNQPQHF. The CDR3 region has the DNA TGTGCCAGCAGTGACTCGACTTCGGGGGACAGGGTAAATCAGCCCCAGCATTTT.